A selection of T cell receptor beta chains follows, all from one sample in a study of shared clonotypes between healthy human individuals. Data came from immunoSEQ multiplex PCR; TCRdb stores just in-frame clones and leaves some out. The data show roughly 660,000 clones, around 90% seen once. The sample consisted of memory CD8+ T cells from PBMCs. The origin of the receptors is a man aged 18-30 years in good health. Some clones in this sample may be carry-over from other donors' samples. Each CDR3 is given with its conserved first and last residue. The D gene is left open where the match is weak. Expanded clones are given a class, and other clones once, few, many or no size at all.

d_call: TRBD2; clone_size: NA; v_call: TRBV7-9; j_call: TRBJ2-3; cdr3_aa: CASSWTSGRVRADTQYF; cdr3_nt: TGTGCCAGCAGCTGGACTAGCGGGAGGGTTCGGGCAGATACGCAGTATTTT
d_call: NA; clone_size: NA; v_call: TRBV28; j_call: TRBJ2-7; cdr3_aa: CASSPQGLGARSYEQYF; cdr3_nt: TGTGCCAGCAGTCCCCAGGGCTTAGGGGCGAGGTCCTACGAGCAGTACTTC
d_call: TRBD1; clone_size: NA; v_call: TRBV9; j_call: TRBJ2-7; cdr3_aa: CASSVRDRPGEQYF; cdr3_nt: TGTGCCAGCAGCGTACGGGACAGGCCGGGTGAGCAGTACTTC
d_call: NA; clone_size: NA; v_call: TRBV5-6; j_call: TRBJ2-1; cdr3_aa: CASSFRNEQFF; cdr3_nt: TGTGCCAGCAGCTTCAGGAATGAGCAGTTCTTC
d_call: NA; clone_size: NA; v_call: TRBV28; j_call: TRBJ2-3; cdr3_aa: CASSFLYDTQYF; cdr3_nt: TGTGCCAGCAGTTTTCTCTACGATACGCAGTATTTT
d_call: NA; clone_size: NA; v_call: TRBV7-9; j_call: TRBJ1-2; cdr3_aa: CASSAEGRSYGYTF; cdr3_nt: TGTGCCAGCAGCGCAGAGGGGCGGTCCTATGGCTACACCTTC
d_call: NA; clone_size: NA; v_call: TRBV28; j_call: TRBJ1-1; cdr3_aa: CASSPHRDLWTEAFF; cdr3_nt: TGTGCCAGCAGTCCCCACAGGGATTTGTGGACTGAAGCTTTCTTT
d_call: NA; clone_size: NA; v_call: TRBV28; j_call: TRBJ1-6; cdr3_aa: CASSLTWDLNSPLHF; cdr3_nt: TGTGCCAGCAGTTTAACATGGGACCTTAATTCACCCCTCCACTTT
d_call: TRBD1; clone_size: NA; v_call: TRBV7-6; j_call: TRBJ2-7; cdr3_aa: CASSPRAGGRYEQYF; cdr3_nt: TGTGCCAGCAGCCCGCGGGCAGGGGGACGCTACGAGCAGTACTTC
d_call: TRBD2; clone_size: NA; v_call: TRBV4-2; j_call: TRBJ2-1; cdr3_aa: CASSQDIAGSYNEQFF; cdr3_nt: TGTGCCAGCAGCCAAGATATAGCGGGATCCTACAATGAGCAGTTCTTC
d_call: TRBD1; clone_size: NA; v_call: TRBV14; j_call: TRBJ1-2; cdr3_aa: CASSPWGQGYGYTF; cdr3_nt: TGTGCCAGCAGCCCCTGGGGACAGGGCTATGGCTACACCTTC
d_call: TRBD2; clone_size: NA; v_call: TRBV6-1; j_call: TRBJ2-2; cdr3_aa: CASSERLAGAGELFF; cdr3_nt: TGTGCCAGCAGTGAAAGACTAGCGGGAGCCGGGGAGCTGTTTTTT
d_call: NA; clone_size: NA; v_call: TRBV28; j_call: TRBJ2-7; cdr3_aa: CASSFSSYEQYF; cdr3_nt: TGTGCCAGCAGTTTTAGCTCCTACGAGCAGTACTTC
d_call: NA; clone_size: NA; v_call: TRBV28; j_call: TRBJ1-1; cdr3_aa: CASSFPSENTEAFF; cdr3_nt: TGTGCCAGCAGTTTCCCCTCAGAGAACACTGAAGCTTTCTTT
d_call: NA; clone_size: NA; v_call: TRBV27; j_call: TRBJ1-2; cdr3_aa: CASSLGPHYGYTF; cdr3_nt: TGTGCCAGCAGTTTGGGGCCACACTATGGCTACACCTTC
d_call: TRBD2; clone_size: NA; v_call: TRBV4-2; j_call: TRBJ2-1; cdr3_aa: CASSLAGGSYNEQFF; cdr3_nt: TGTGCCAGCAGCTTAGCGGGAGGCTCCTACAATGAGCAGTTCTTC
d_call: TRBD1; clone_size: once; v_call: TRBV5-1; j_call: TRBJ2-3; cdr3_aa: CASSLGDRALQLLDTQYF; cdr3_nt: TGCGCCAGCAGCTTGGGAGACAGGGCTCTTCAACTTCTGGATACGCAGTATTTT
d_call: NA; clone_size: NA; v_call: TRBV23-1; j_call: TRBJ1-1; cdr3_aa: CASSQSKRNTEAFF; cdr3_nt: TGCGCCAGCAGTCAATCGAAGCGGAACACTGAAGCTTTCTTT
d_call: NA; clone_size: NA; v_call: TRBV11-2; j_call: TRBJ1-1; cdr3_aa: CATVHPGSGTEAFF; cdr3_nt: TGTGCCACGGTCCACCCGGGTTCGGGGACTGAAGCTTTCTTT
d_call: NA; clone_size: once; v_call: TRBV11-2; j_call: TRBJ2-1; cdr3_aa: CASSLTDYNEQFF; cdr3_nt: TGTGCCAGCAGCTTGACAGACTACAATGAGCAGTTCTTC
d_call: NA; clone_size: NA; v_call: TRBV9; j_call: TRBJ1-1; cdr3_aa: CASTPLSRDTEAFF; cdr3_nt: TGTGCCAGCACCCCTTTGAGCAGGGACACTGAAGCTTTCTTT
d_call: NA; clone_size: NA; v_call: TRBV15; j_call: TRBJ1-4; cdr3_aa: CATSRAAAPHGEKLFF; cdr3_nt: TGTGCCACCAGCAGAGCTGCCGCCCCCCACGGCGAAAAACTGTTTTTT
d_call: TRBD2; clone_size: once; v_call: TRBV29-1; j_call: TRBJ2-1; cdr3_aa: CSVEGLAGRNEQFF; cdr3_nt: TGCAGCGTTGAGGGACTAGCGGGTCGCAATGAGCAGTTCTTC
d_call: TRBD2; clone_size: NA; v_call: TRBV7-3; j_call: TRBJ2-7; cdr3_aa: CASSPGLAGGEDEQYF; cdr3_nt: TGTGCCAGCAGCCCCGGACTAGCGGGAGGCGAGGACGAGCAGTACTTC
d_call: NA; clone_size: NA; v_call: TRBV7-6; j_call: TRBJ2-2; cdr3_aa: CASSLGAGELFF; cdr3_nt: TGTGCCAGCAGCTTAGGGGCCGGGGAGCTGTTTTTT
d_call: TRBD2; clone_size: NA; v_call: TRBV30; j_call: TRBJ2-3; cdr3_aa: CAWRGLAGGQPSTDTQYF; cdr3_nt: TGTGCCTGGAGGGGACTAGCGGGAGGCCAACCCAGCACAGATACGCAGTATTTT
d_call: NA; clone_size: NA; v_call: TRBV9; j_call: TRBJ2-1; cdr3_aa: CASSSSGLGDEQFF; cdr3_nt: TGTGCCAGCAGCTCAAGCGGGCTGGGCGATGAGCAGTTCTTC
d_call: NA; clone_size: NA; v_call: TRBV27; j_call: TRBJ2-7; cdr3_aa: CASSFIDGFLYEQYF; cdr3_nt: TGTGCCAGCAGTTTCATCGACGGGTTCCTCTACGAGCAGTACTTC
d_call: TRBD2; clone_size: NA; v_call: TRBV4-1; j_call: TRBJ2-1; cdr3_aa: CASSHTSGRLNEQFF; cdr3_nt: TGCGCCAGCAGCCACACTAGCGGGAGGTTAAATGAGCAGTTCTTC
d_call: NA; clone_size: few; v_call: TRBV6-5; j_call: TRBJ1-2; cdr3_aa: CASSSSYGYTF; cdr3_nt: TGTGCCAGCAGTTCGAGCTATGGCTACACCTTC
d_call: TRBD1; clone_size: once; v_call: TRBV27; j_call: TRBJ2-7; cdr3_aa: CASSLVGTGTYEQYF; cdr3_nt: TGTGCCAGCAGTTTAGTCGGGACAGGCACCTACGAGCAGTACTTC